This TCR beta chain was retrieved from a study of cytomegalovirus exposure and HLA in healthy donors. Clones were read by immunoSEQ multiplex PCR, and TCRdb kept only the in-frame ones, dropping some. The sample lists about 110,000 clones, approximately 86% occurring once. The V end was cut by 0 bases, the J end by 3 bases, with 13 bases between. The germline CDR1 and CDR2 sequences are SGDLS and YYNGEE. This CDR3 comprises 16 residues. Sequencing used PBMCs. The genes are TRBV9 and TRBJ1-3; D possibly corresponds to TRBD1 (5 bases). The clonotype was recovered from a woman aged 18-29 years in good health and CMV-seronegative. The CDR3 loop reads CASSVGAGTNGNTIYF. DNA for the CDR3: TGTGCCAGCAGCGTAGGGGCAGGGACTAATGGAAACACCATATATTTT.